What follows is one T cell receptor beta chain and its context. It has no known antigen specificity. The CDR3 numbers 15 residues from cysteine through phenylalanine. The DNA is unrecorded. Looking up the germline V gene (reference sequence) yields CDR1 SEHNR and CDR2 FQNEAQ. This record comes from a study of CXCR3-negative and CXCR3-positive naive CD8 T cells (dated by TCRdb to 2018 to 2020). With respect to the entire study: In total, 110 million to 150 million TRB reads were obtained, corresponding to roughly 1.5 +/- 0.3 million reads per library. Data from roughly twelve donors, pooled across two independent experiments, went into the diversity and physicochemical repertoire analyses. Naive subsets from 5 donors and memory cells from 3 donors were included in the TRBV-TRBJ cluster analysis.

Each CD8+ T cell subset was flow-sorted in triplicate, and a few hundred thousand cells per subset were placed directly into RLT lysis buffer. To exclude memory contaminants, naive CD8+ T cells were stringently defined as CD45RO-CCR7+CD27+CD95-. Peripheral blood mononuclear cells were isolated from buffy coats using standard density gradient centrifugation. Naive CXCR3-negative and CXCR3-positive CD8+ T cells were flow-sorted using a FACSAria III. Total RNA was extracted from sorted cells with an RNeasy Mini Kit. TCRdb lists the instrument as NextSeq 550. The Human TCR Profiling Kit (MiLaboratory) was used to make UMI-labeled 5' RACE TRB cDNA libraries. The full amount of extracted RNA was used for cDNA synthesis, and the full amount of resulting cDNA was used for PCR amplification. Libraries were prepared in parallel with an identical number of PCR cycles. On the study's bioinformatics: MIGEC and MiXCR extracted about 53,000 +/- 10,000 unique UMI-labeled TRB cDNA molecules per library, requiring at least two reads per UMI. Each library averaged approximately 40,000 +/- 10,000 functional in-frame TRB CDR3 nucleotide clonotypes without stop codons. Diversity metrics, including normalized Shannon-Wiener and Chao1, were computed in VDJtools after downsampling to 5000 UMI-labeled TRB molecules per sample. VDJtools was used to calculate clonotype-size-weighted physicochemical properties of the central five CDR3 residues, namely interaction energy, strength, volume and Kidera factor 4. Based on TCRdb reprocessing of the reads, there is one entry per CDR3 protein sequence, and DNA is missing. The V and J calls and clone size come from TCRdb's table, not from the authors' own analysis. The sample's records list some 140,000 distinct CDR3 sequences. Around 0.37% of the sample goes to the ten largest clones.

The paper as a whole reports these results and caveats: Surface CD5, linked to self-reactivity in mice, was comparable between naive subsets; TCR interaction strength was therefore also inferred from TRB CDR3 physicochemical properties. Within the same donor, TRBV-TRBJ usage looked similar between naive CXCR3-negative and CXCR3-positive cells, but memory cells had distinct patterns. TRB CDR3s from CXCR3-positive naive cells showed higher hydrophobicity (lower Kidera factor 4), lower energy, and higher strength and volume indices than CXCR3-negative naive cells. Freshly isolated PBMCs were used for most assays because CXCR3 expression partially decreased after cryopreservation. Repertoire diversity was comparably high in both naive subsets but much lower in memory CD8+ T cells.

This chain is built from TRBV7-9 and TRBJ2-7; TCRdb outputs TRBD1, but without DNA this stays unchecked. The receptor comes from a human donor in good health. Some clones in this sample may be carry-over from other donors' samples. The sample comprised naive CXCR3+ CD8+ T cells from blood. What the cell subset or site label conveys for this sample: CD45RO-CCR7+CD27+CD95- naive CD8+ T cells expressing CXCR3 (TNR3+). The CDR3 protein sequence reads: CASSLEGQLFDEQYF.